This T cell receptor (beta chain) appears in the sequencing data of a study of T cell responses to AZD1222 COVID-19 vaccine. Study conclusions and caveats: No repertoire was sampled before or during the peak T cell response, only after it. The study found Spike-specific TCR breadth and depth rose after two AZD1222 doses. As reported, nearly half of all spike-specific TCRs target variant regions that are unmutated. The number of AZD1222 recipients seropositive at baseline was only five or six.

The data were produced by immunoSEQ multiplex PCR, yet TCRdb's version contains in-frame clones alone and is incomplete. The sample includes roughly 93,000 clones, roughly 90% seen only once; the top ten take 26%. Germline loops: CDR1 KGHSH, CDR2 LQKENI. The CDR3 extends over 16 amino acids. V lost 3 bases to trimming and J lost 0 bases; unmatched junction nucleotides: 0. To note about this clone: Its specificity is unknown.

The chain uses TRBV18 and TRBJ2-1; the match to TRBD2 covers 12 bases. The sequencing here drew on peripheral blood, taken on day 0 of AZD1222 vaccination. The clonotype was recovered from an adult in good health. The CDR3 is CASSPTSGSSYNEQFF. The CDR3 coding sequence is TGTGCCAGCTCACCGACTAGCGGGAGCTCCTACAATGAGCAGTTCTTC.